What follows are 30 T cell receptor beta chains derived from one specimen sequenced in a study of T cell responses to AZD1222 COVID-19 vaccine. Data came from immunoSEQ multiplex PCR; TCRdb stores just in-frame clones and leaves some out. The sample carries fewer than 130,000 clones, 80% to 95% recorded once. Sequenced here: peripheral blood, sampled on day 0 of AZD1222 vaccination. These receptors were collected from an adult in good health.

This clone is a singleton in its sample. The J gene is TRBJ2-7, the V gene TRBV18, with D possibly matching TRBD1 (6 bases). CDR1 is KGHSH and CDR2 is LQKENI in the germline V gene. The ends were cut back, 0 bases at V and 1 base at J, with 7 bases in the middle. The CDR3 runs to 14 residues. The CDR3 sequence is CASSPPGQSYEQYF. The CDR3 bases are TGTGCCAGCTCACCACCGGGACAATCCTACGAGCAGTACTTC.

The chain combines TRBV7-9 with TRBJ1-4; perhaps TRBD1 as D (6 bases). This CDR3 spans 15 amino acids. V gave up 5 bases and J gave up 8 bases, with 18 bases separating them. Germline CDR1 and CDR2: SEHNR and FQNEAQ (reference sequence). Written as DNA, the CDR3 is TGTGCCAGCAGCCCGAGGACAGCCGAGGGAGAAAAACTGTTTTTT. Translating gives CASSPRTAEGEKLFF.

The chain recombines TRBV10-2 with TRBJ1-2, with 7 nucleotides matching TRBD1. Trimming took 0 bases from V and 4 from J; bases not matched to a gene: 11. Looked up from germline, CDR1 is WSHSY and CDR2 is SAAADI. This CDR3 contains 17 residues. The CDR3, as DNA: TGCGCCAGCAGTGAGTCGAAAGCGACAGGGCTAATCTATGGCTACACCTTC. Translated, it gives CASSESKATGLIYGYTF.

This clone was detected only once. The V gene is TRBV18, the J gene TRBJ2-3; TRBD2 matches at 11 bases. Germline CDR1 reads KGHSH; CDR2 reads LQKENI. V lost 6 bases and J lost 5; bases outside the gene matches: 10. The CDR3 spans 16 residues. The CDR3 DNA reads as TGTGCCAGCTCCGAAATAGCGGGGGGGCTTGGAGATACGCAGTATTTT. Its protein is CASSEIAGGLGDTQYF.

The chain combines TRBV5-1 with TRBJ2-6, with D hard to call. This CDR3 has 16 amino acids. Trimming left V 1 base short and J 3 bases short, with 11 bases between. CDR1 is SGHRS and CDR2 is YFSETQ in the germline V gene. The CDR3 DNA sequence: TGCGCCAGCAGCTTGTTCCCGGGCGGTGGGGCCAACGTCCTGACTTTC. Translation gives CASSLFPGGGANVLTF.

This clone appeared once. The chain carries TRBV28 and TRBJ2-3, with D perhaps matching TRBD2 (7 bases). Germline CDR1 MDHEN, CDR2 SYDVKM. The CDR3 runs to 17 residues. V dropped 6 bases and J dropped 3 bases, with 22 bases sitting between them. The DNA for the CDR3 is TGTGCCAGCAGCCCATTTTGGGGGGGGGCCGATACAGATACGCAGTATTTT. As protein: CASSPFWGGADTDTQYF.

This chain links TRBV7-9 with TRBJ2-7, with a tentative D call TRBD1 (6 bases). V lost 3 bases and J 3 bases, leaving 12 bases between the germline ends. Germline V gives CDR1 SEHNR, CDR2 FQNEAQ (reference sequence). CDR3 length: 14 residues. CDR3 region: CASSFSGTRYEQYF. CDR3 nucleotide sequence: TGTGCCAGCAGCTTTAGTGGGACACGCTACGAGCAGTACTTC.

This sequence joins TRBV6-5 and TRBJ2-3; weak D call: TRBD1 (5 bases). The CDR3 extends over 11 amino acids. Germline lookup yields CDR1 MNHEY and CDR2 SVGAGI. Trimming removed 10 bases from V and 5 bases from J, with 10 bases in between. The CDR3 bases are TGTGCCACGCTTCAGGGAGATACGCAGTATTTT. It codes for CATLQGDTQYF.

The rearrangement joins TRBV7-8 to TRBJ1-5; D is undetermined. This CDR3 has 14 amino acids. Germline CDR1 and CDR2: SGHVS and FQNEAQ. V lost 7 bases and J lost 4, with 14 bases in between. CDR3 sequence (DNA): TGTGCCAGCACCATGAGAGGTGGGAATCAGCCCCAGCATTTT. Residues: CASTMRGGNQPQHF.

This rearrangement joins TRBV28 to TRBJ1-2, with TRBD1 as a possible D gene (5 bases). The V end lost 3 bases, the J end lost 4 bases, and 21 bases lay between the germline ends. Germline V gives CDR1 MDHEN, CDR2 SYDVKM. This CDR3 is 17 amino acids long. The CDR3 DNA reads TGTGCCAGCAGTTTGTTAGTAGGGGCCCTAACTAGCTATGGCTACACCTTC. The encoded protein is CASSLLVGALTSYGYTF.

The CDR3 DNA reads as TGTGCCAGCAGTCGAATGACAGGGGGCGGTAATGAAAAACTGTTTTTT. Its protein product is CASSRMTGGGNEKLFF. This sequence joins TRBV3-1 (or the pseudogene TRBV3-2) and TRBJ1-4; 10 bases fit TRBD1. The germline V gene encodes CDR1 LGHDT and CDR2 YNNKEL (reference sequence). Trimming cost V 6 bases and J 4 bases; bases outside gene matches: 8. The CDR3 extends over 16 amino acids.

This chain links TRBV6-2 or TRBV6-3 with TRBJ2-7; 11 bases agree with TRBD1. The germline gives CDR1 MNHEY, CDR2 SVGEGT. Germline trimming cut 1 base from V and 2 bases from J; bases unmatched to any gene: 4. The length of the CDR3 is 16 residues. CDR3 loop: CASSYLDRGRPYEQYF. CDR3 bases: TGTGCCAGCAGTTACTTGGACAGGGGGCGCCCCTACGAGCAGTACTTC.

V gene TRBV9 combines with J gene TRBJ1-4; D not certain. Per the germline V gene, CDR1 is SGDLS and CDR2 is YYNGEE. The ends were cut back, 0 bases at V and 3 bases at J, with 9 bases in the middle. CDR3 length equals 15 residues. The CDR3 sequence: CASSVGEQPNEKLFF. The CDR3 region has the DNA TGTGCCAGCAGCGTAGGTGAACAGCCTAATGAAAAACTGTTTTTT.

The V call is TRBV9, the J call TRBJ2-2, with a weak D call TRBD2 (6 bases). Trimming took off 0 bases at V and 5 bases at J, with 14 bases between the two ends. The V gene's germline CDR1 is SGDLS and CDR2 YYNGEE. The CDR3 has 16 residues. Here the CDR3 reads CASSVALLASTGELFF. The CDR3 nucleotides read TGTGCCAGCAGCGTAGCTCTCCTAGCGTCGACCGGGGAGCTGTTTTTT.

The chain couples TRBV5-1 to TRBJ2-6; no definite D call. Trimming removed 6 bases at V and 0 bases at J, with 10 bases between. Germline CDR1 reads SGHRS; CDR2 reads YFSETQ. CDR3 length equals 15 residues. The CDR3 coding sequence is TGCGCCAGCACCCCGTTGGGCTCTGGGGCCAACGTCCTGACTTTC. It is translated as CASTPLGSGANVLTF.

The rearrangement uses TRBV6-5 and TRBJ1-5; the match to TRBD1 covers 7 bases. The CDR3 has 15 amino acids. Looked up from germline, CDR1 is MNHEY and CDR2 is SVGAGI. Trimming took 1 base from V and 3 from J; bases not matched to a gene: 3. CDR3 DNA: TGTGCCAGCAGTTACTTGGGGACAGCCAATCAGCCCCAGCATTTT. It yields the protein CASSYLGTANQPQHF.

V usage is TRBV7-9 and J usage is TRBJ1-2; the D is unclear. The V end lost 2 bases, the J end lost 6 bases, and 7 bases lay between the germline ends. The CDR3 has 12 amino acids. CDR1 and CDR2 from the germline V gene are SEHNR and FQNEAQ (reference sequence). The CDR3 DNA is TGTGCCAGCAGCTTAATCGTGGATGGCTACACCTTC. It is translated as CASSLIVDGYTF.

The chain employs TRBV5-4 and TRBJ1-2; TRBD1 matches at 8 bases. Per the germline V gene, CDR1 is SGHNT and CDR2 is YYREEE (reference sequence). CDR3 size: 15 residues. The V gene end was trimmed by 3 bases and the J gene end by 5 bases; junction bases not matched to a gene: 9. Written as DNA, the CDR3 is TGTGCCAGCAGCTATCCGCGACAGGGGCGGTATGGCTACACCTTC. Protein sequence: CASSYPRQGRYGYTF.

The chain is built from TRBV10-1 and TRBJ2-3; TRBD1 matches 8 bases. The V gene end was trimmed by 5 bases and the J gene end by 5 bases; junction bases not matched to a gene: 6. Germline CDR1 WNHNN, CDR2 SYGVQD (reference sequence). This CDR3 has 14 residues. The CDR3 sequence is CASSRQGTEDTQYF. The CDR3 DNA reads as TGCGCCAGCAGTAGACAGGGGACGGAAGATACGCAGTATTTT.

To note about this clone: In the same sample, other DNA sequences code for this CDR3. This sequence joins TRBV5-1 and TRBJ1-3; D is undetermined. The ends were cut back, 0 bases at V and 0 bases at J, with 7 bases in the middle. This CDR3 is 15 amino acids long. Germline V gene data show CDR1 as SGHRS and CDR2 as YFSETQ. In nucleotides, the CDR3 is TGCGCCAGCAGCTTGGACGGTTCCTCTGGAAACACCATATATTTT. Protein sequence: CASSLDGSSGNTIYF.

The chain employs TRBV28 and TRBJ2-7; D ambiguous. Germline CDR1 and CDR2: MDHEN and SYDVKM. V gave up 7 bases and J gave up 0 bases, with 13 bases separating them. The CDR3 runs 14 residues. The CDR3 coding sequence is TGTGCCAGCATACCCCAGTCCTCCTCCTACGAGCAGTACTTC. As protein: CASIPQSSSYEQYF.

The chain carries TRBV4-1 and TRBJ2-2; maybe TRBD1 (6 bases). The CDR3 extends over 15 amino acids. In germline, CDR1 is MGHRA, CDR2 YSYEKL. V dropped 3 bases and J dropped 7 bases, with 15 bases sitting between them. CDR3 residues: CASSHPPQGNGELFF. The DNA for the CDR3 is TGCGCCAGCAGCCACCCGCCCCAGGGGAACGGGGAGCTGTTTTTT.

The chain employs TRBV14 and TRBJ1-2, with TRBD1 as a possible D gene (6 bases). The CDR3 is 14 residues long. CDR1 SGHDN and CDR2 FVKESK come from the germline V gene. Trimming stripped 3 bases from V and 7 bases from J, with 15 bases between. Here the CDR3 DNA reads TGTGCCAGCAGCCATGTCTCCAGGGGCGCTGGCTACACCTTC. It codes for CASSHVSRGAGYTF.

V and J are TRBV4-2 and TRBJ1-1, with D possibly TRBD1 on 5 matching bases. With 7 bases removed from V and 3 bases from J, the gap between germline ends came to 12 bases. This CDR3 contains 13 residues. CDR1 is LGHNA and CDR2 is YNFKEQ in the germline V gene. The CDR3 bases are TGTGCCAGCATAGGGCAGGGCGACACTGAAGCTTTCTTT. Its protein product is CASIGQGDTEAFF.

J is TRBJ1-6 and V is TRBV20-1, with 7 bases identical to TRBD1. Germline-derived CDR1 and CDR2 are DFQATT and SNEGSKA (reference sequence). The CDR3 is 15 amino acids. With V trimmed by 3 bases and J by 10 bases, 12 bases remained unmatched. The CDR3 region has the DNA TGCAGTGCTAGTCGGACAGGATTCTTTGGGTCACCCCTCCACTTT. As protein: CSASRTGFFGSPLHF.

The V call is TRBV19, the J call TRBJ2-7, with 7 bases fitting TRBD1. CDR3 length equals 12 residues. Germline V gene sequence: CDR1 LNHDA, CDR2 SQIVND (reference sequence). The ends lost 9 bases at V and 6 bases at J; junction bases unmatched: 8. The CDR3 bases are TGTGCCAGCCAGACAGGGACGAGCGAGCAGTACTTC. Protein sequence: CASQTGTSEQYF.

This CDR3 reads CASSLAAGGPTDTQYF. The DNA of the CDR3 is TGTGCCAGCAGCCTGGCGGCGGGGGGCCCCACAGATACGCAGTATTTT. The chain employs TRBV14 and TRBJ2-3; 8 bases align to TRBD2. Germline assignment: CDR1 SGHDN and CDR2 FVKESK. Trimming removed 4 bases from V and 2 bases from J; junction bases left unmatched: 8. The CDR3 spans 16 residues.

The CDR3 DNA follows: TGTGCCAGCAGCGGAGAGTCTTTAACTGAAGCTTTCTTT. This sequence encodes CASSGESLTEAFF. This chain joins TRBV9 and TRBJ1-1, with D unclear. CDR3 length: 13 amino acids. Germline CDR1 is SGDLS and CDR2 is YYNGEE. V lost 3 bases and J 5 bases, leaving 11 bases between the germline ends.

The chain is built from TRBV27 and TRBJ1-2; D remains ambiguous. With 6 bases removed from V and 4 bases from J, the gap between germline ends came to 12 bases. The CDR3 runs to 13 residues. In germline, CDR1 is MNHEY, CDR2 SMNVEV (reference sequence). The CDR3 sequence is CASSWREGYGYTF. CDR3 nucleotide sequence: TGTGCCAGCAGCTGGAGGGAAGGCTATGGCTACACCTTC.

The rearrangement links TRBV10-2 to TRBJ2-7; 9 bases line up with TRBD2. V shed 2 bases, J shed 7 bases, and the junction held 9 bases outside the gene matches. This CDR3 comprises 15 residues. Germline CDR1 is WSHSY and CDR2 is SAAADI. In DNA, the CDR3 is TGCGCCAGCAGTGAGCCCCGAGCGGGGGGCTGGGAGCAGTACTTC. It encodes CASSEPRAGGWEQYF.